This T cell receptor beta chain was sequenced for a study of regulatory T cells in long-lasting Graves disease. This clonotype was detected ten times or more. As to time point: newly diagnosed GD, antithyroid drugs for less than 3 months. After RNA was extracted from PBMCs, the TCR library was made from it. There are 18 residues in the CDR3. J was trimmed by 1 base and V by 2 bases; bases with no gene match: 8. The germline CDR1 and CDR2 sequences are SGHRS and YFSETQ. Building of the TCR beta libraries involved iRepertoire HTBI primers and Arm-PCR of CDR3 regions. Using its own MiXCR run on the multiplex PCR reads, TCRdb lists one record per CDR3 protein. The table records 500,000 or so distinct CDR3 sequences, roughly 15% of them present only once. This sample also belongs to another study, concerning T cells in Graves' hyperthyroidism and ophthalmopathy.

The receptor comes from a woman aged 35-65 years with Graves disease. V usage is TRBV5-1 and J usage is TRBJ2-3; the match to TRBD2 covers 12 bases. The sequencing here drew on peripheral blood mononuclear cells (PBMCs), taken at new diagnosis, from a patient treated with antithyroid drugs. The CDR3 protein is CASSFGLAGPGGTDTQYF. The CDR3 DNA is TGCGCCAGCAGCTTCGGACTAGCGGGGCCAGGAGGCACAGATACGCAGTATTTT.